These 5 T cell receptor beta chains share one sample of origin, sequenced in a study of neurological immune-mediated disorders. TCRdb re-called the 5' RACE reads with MiXCR, one entry per CDR3 protein. Of tens of thousands of distinct CDR3 sequences in the sample, roughly an eighth were seen once. The material sequenced was PBMCs. Source of these receptors: a woman between 55 and 75 years old with HTLV-1-associated myelopathy (HAM/TSP).

This clonotype was recorded many times. The chain combines TRBV20-1 with TRBJ2-3, with TRBD1 identical over 8 bases. V gave up 3 bases and J gave up 6 bases; unmatched junction bases: 2. CDR1 and CDR2 (germline): DFQATT, SNEGSKA (reference sequence). CDR3 size: 12 residues. The CDR3 DNA reads TGCAGTGCTAGCAGACAGGGGGATACGCAGTATTTT. Translating gives CSASRQGDTQYF.

The chain links TRBV6-5 to TRBJ2-7; D is uncertain. Germline CDR1 MNHEY, CDR2 SVGAGI. There are 15 residues in the CDR3. Between the trimmed V and J ends, which lost 7 bases and 4 bases, there was a span of 20 bases. The CDR3 spells CASNKRTDAFYEQYF. The CDR3 DNA reads TGTGCCAGCAACAAAAGGACGGACGCCTTTTACGAGCAGTACTTC.

This clonotype was counted at least ten times. This chain uses TRBV12-3 or TRBV12-4 with TRBJ2-7; maybe TRBD1 (6 bases). The CDR3 is made up of 14 amino acids. Trimming removed 5 bases from V and 1 base from J, with 12 bases in between. The CDR3 bases are TGTGCCAGCAGTCCTCAACAGGGTTCCTACGAGCAGTACTTC. Its protein product is CASSPQQGSYEQYF.

This clonotype was recorded many times. The chain uses TRBV5-1 and TRBJ1-2; TRBD1 aligns across 7 bases. V shed 3 bases, J shed 6 bases, and the junction held 8 bases outside the gene matches. CDR1 SGHRS and CDR2 YFSETQ come from the germline V gene. CDR3 length: 14 residues. CDR3 in amino acids: CASSSGTEGNGYTF. CDR3 sequence (DNA): TGCGCCAGCAGCTCCGGGACAGAAGGGAATGGCTACACCTTC.

In this sample, this clonotype turned up many times. The chain is built from TRBV6-6 and TRBJ1-2, with 7 positions matching TRBD1. CDR1 MNHNY and CDR2 SVGAGI come from the germline V gene (reference sequence). V shed 6 bases, J shed 4 bases, and the junction held 5 bases outside the gene matches. The CDR3 runs 13 residues. CDR3 sequence reads: CASSSDRAYGYTF. The CDR3 DNA is TGTGCCAGCAGCTCAGACAGGGCCTATGGCTACACCTTC.